The T cell receptor beta chain under discussion was sequenced for a study of T cell repertoires in cytomegalovirus infection. Looking at the study overall: Shared public TCR beta signatures pointed to both CMV infection and a matching HLA type. Whole-study results and caveats: The study identified carriers of CMV plus the relevant HLA from cumulative public TCR beta family frequency.

This CDR3 comprises 14 residues. V shed 5 bases, J shed 2 bases, and the junction held 5 bases outside the gene matches. Germline V gene sequence: CDR1 SNHLY, CDR2 FYNNEI. TCRdb re-called the reads through MiXCR, storing one row per CDR3 protein. Of fewer than 130,000 distinct CDR3 sequences detected, approximately 45% appear once; the ten largest clones hold roughly 70%. Points on this clonotype: Its antigen is not known. This sequence may be a read error, since a much larger clone differs from it by one base.

The sample here was CD8+ T cells from cultured PBMCs, taken from culture after CMV antigen stimulation. J is TRBJ1-2 and V is TRBV2, with 7 nucleotides matching TRBD1. The source of this sequence is a human donor in good health (CMV status not recorded). Some clones in this sample may be carry-over from other donors' samples. CDR3 coding DNA: TGTGCCAGCAGTTTTCAGGGGGACAACTATGGCTACACCTTC. Residues: CASSFQGDNYGYTF.